There are many counts of the clone carrying this TCR beta chain. The data were obtained in a study of regulatory T cells in long-lasting Graves disease. The CDR3 covers 17 residues. The germline gives CDR1 SQVTM, CDR2 ANQGSEA. With V trimmed by 4 bases and J by 1 base, 7 bases remained unmatched. Both iRepertoire HTBI primers and Arm-PCR of CDR3 regions were used to build the TCR beta libraries. TCRdb independently ran MiXCR on the multiplex PCR reads; one entry per CDR3 protein. The sample records about 620,000 distinct CDR3 sequences, 15% to 20% being singletons. Described time point: newly diagnosed GD, antithyroid drugs for less than 3 months. Extracted PBMC RNA gave rise to the TCR library. This sample also belongs to another study, concerning T cells in Graves' hyperthyroidism and ophthalmopathy.

The chain couples TRBV29-1 to TRBJ2-1, with TRBD2 matching 13 bases. This TCR derives from a woman aged 25 to 45 with Graves disease. This material consisted of peripheral blood mononuclear cells (PBMCs), taken at new diagnosis, from a patient treated with antithyroid drugs. The CDR3 here is CSVAGTSGETSYNEQFF. The CDR3 DNA is TGCAGCGTTGCGGGGACTAGCGGGGAGACTTCCTACAATGAGCAGTTCTTC.